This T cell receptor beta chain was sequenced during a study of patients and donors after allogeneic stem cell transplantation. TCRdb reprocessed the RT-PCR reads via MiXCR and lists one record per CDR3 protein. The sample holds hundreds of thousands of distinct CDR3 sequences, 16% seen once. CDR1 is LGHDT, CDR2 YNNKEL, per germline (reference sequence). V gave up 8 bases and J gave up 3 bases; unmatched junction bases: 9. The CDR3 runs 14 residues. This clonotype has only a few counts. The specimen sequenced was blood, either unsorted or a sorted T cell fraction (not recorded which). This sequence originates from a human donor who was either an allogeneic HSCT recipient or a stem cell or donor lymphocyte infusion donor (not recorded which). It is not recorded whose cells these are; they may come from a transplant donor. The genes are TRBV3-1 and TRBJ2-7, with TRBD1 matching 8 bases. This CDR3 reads CASRYTGGHYEQYF. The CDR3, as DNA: TGTGCCAGCCGCTATACAGGGGGTCACTACGAGCAGTACTTC.